Below, 32 T cell receptor beta chains from the same sample are listed, as sequenced in a study of T cells in women clearing cervical HPV infection. TCRdb keeps only in-frame clones here, not all; method: immunoSEQ multiplex PCR. The sample totals over 10,000 clones; its top ten clones hold approximately 24%. Sequencing used blood buffy coat. These TCRs come from a woman aged 18 to 75 with a cervical HPV16 infection that either progressed to CIN3+ or cleared (not recorded which).

Remarks on this clone: Read sequence stops 3 residues before the CDR3 end, and the germline J gene provides the missing end. The chain links TRBV28 to TRBJ2-7; D not certain. The CDR3 has 13 residues. The germline CDR1 and CDR2 sequences are MDHEN and SYDVKM. Trimming removed 7 bases at V and 2 bases at J, with 12 bases between. The CDR3 is CASKAGTTYEQYF. The part of the CDR3 DNA that was read is TGTGCCAGCAAGGCAGGCACCACCTACGAG.

Comment on this clone: The read halts 3 residues ahead of the CDR3 end, with the missing end drawn from the germline J gene. The chain joins TRBV28 to TRBJ2-7; D uncertain. Germline V gives CDR1 MDHEN, CDR2 SYDVKM. Trimming shortened V by 3 bases and J by 0 bases, and 12 bases separated the two germline ends. The CDR3 totals 15 residues. The CDR3 protein is CASSFTALGSYEQYF. Partial CDR3 DNA: TGTGCCAGCAGTTTTACAGCCCTGGGCTCCTACGAG.

About this clone itself: The read terminates 3 residues before the CDR3 end, so the remaining end is supplied by the germline J gene. The gene calls are TRBV24-1 and TRBJ1-2; D is ambiguous. Trimming stripped 3 bases from V and 4 bases from J, with 5 bases between. CDR1 and CDR2 (germline): KGHDR, SFDVKD. The CDR3 runs to 12 residues. The CDR3 is CATSDPFYGYTF. CDR3 bases read: TGTGCCACCAGTGATCCGTTCTATGGC.

The covered CDR3 bases are TGTGCCAGCAGCTTGGGGCTAGCGGGGGAGTACGAG. This gives the protein CASSLGLAGEYE. The whole CDR3 protein reads CASSLGLAGEYEQYF. This sequence joins TRBV5-5 and TRBJ2-7, with 10 bases aligning to TRBD2. Read sequence stops 3 residues before the CDR3 end, and the germline J gene provides the missing end. Germline assignment: CDR1 SGHKS and CDR2 YYEKEE (reference sequence). V was pared by 0 bases and J by 4 bases, with 4 bases of the junction left unmatched. The CDR3 contains 15 residues.

To note about this clone: The read terminates 3 residues before the CDR3 end, so the remaining end is supplied by the germline J gene. The rearrangement joins TRBV19 to TRBJ2-4; maybe TRBD2 (5 bases). This CDR3 has 16 residues. The germline CDR1 and CDR2 sequences are LNHDA and SQIVND (reference sequence). This chain's CDR3 is CASNYQPGLNYGGQYF. CDR3 DNA, as far as it was read: TGTGCCAGTAATTACCAACCAGGACTTAACTATGGTGGT. Filled out from reference TRBV19 and TRBJ2-4, the complete variable domain reads DGGITQSPKYLFRKEGQNVTLSCEQNLNHDAMYWYRQDPGQGLRLIYYSQIVNDFQKGDIAEGYSVSREKKESFPLTVTSAQKNPTAFYLCASNYQPGLNYGGQYFGAGTRLSVL.

CDR3 amino acids: CAIPAGGTYDYTF. The sequenced part of the CDR3 DNA is TGTGCCATCCCCGCGGGCGGAACCTACGAC. The J gene is TRBJ1-2, the V gene TRBV7-9; D call uncertain. The read ends 3 residues early relative to the CDR3; the germline J gene fills the gap. The CDR3 is 13 amino acids. The germline V gene has CDR1 SEHNR and CDR2 FQNEAQ (reference sequence).

Concerning this clone itself: Read sequence stops 3 residues before the CDR3 end, and the germline J gene provides the missing end. The rearrangement uses TRBV10-3 and TRBJ1-1, with TRBD1 identical over 7 bases. Germline CDR1 is ENHRY and CDR2 is SYGVKD. Trimming cost V 9 bases and J 3 bases; bases outside gene matches: 4. The CDR3 extends over 12 amino acids. The CDR3 bases that were read are TGTGCCATAGGGGGCGCAGACACTGAA. This encodes CAIGGADTE. The whole CDR3 is CAIGGADTEAFF.

Comments on this clone: Coverage ceases 3 residues before the CDR3 finishes, and the germline J gene fills in the end. V usage is TRBV5-1 and J usage is TRBJ2-1; 8 nucleotides line up with TRBD2. The trim removed 4 bases at V and 5 bases at J, leaving 14 bases unmatched. The germline V gene has CDR1 SGHRS and CDR2 YFSETQ. The CDR3 length is 17 residues. The part of the CDR3 DNA that was read is TGCGCCAGCAGCGGGGGGTCGGGGGGGCCGGTTCACAATGAG. Protein: CASSGGSGGPVHNE. The complete CDR3 sequence is CASSGGSGGPVHNEQFF. The full variable domain, completed using reference TRBV5-1 and TRBJ2-1, is KAGVTQTPRYLIKTRGQQVTLSCSPISGHRSVSWYQQTPGQGLQFLFEYFSETQRNKGNFPGRFSGRQFSNSRSEMNVSTLELGDSALYLCASSGGSGGPVHNEQFFGPGTRLTVL.

Turning to this clone: The CDR3 end is not reached by the read, which stops 3 residues before it; the germline J gene fills it in. The gene calls are TRBV18 and TRBJ2-1, with 9 bases fitting TRBD1. CDR1 and CDR2 from the germline V gene are KGHSH and LQKENI. Trimming took 3 bases from V and 7 from J; bases not matched to a gene: 7. This CDR3 has 15 residues. The CDR3 bases that were read are TGTGCCAGCTCACCGACAGGGGGAATCGGTAATGAG. It yields the protein CASSPTGGIGNE. The whole CDR3 sequence reads CASSPTGGIGNEQFF.

As concerns this clone: The CDR3 end is not reached by the read, which stops 3 residues before it; the germline J gene fills it in. This chain links TRBV2 with TRBJ2-7; D might be TRBD1 (5 bases). V shed 1 base and J shed 3 bases, with 7 bases lying between them. The CDR3 totals 13 residues. The V gene's germline CDR1 is SNHLY and CDR2 FYNNEI. The CDR3 bases that were read are TGTGCCAGCAGTGAAGACAGGTTCTACGAG. Its protein is CASSEDRFYE. The whole CDR3 region reads CASSEDRFYEQYF. Complete variable domain (other parts from reference TRBV2 and TRBJ2-7): EPEVTQTPSHQVTQMGQEVILRCVPISNHLYFYWYRQILGQKVEFLVSFYNNEISEKSEIFDDQFSVERPDGSNFTLKIRSTKLEDSAMYFCASSEDRFYEQYFGPGTRLTVT.

Regarding this clone: The CDR3 end falls 3 residues outside the read, so it is completed with the germline J gene. The chain joins TRBV20-1 to TRBJ2-3; 7 bases agree with TRBD2. The J segment lost 0 bases and the V segment lost 6 bases, leaving 6 bases of the junction unmatched. The CDR3 has 14 amino acids. Germline CDR1 and CDR2: DFQATT and SNEGSKA (reference sequence). This chain's CDR3 is CSANSGSSTDTQYF. The CDR3 DNA, read in part, is TGCAGTGCCAATAGCGGGTCTAGCACAGATACG.

Note on this clone: The read terminates 3 residues ahead of where the CDR3 ends, so the germline J gene completes it. The chain employs TRBV12-3 or TRBV12-4 and TRBJ2-4; possible D gene TRBD1, 5 bases. Trimming took off 4 bases at V and 6 bases at J, with 10 bases between the two ends. The CDR3 consists of 13 residues. This CDR3 is CASSWGQPNIQYF. Partial CDR3 DNA: TGTGCCAGCAGTTGGGGCCAGCCAAACATT.

To note about this clone: The read terminates 3 residues before the CDR3 end, so the remaining end is supplied by the germline J gene. The chain has TRBV14 and TRBJ2-2; no clear D. This CDR3 contains 14 residues. CDR1 SGHDN and CDR2 FVKESK come from the germline V gene. V was clipped by 1 base and J by 4 bases, with 7 bases between them. CDR3 sequence: CASSQVQSTGELFF. The DNA read from the CDR3 is TGTGCCAGCAGCCAAGTACAATCCACCGGGGAG.

Comments on this clone: The read stops 3 residues short of the end of the CDR3; the missing end is completed from the germline J gene. The V call is TRBV12-3 or TRBV12-4, the J call TRBJ2-3, with 7 bases that match TRBD2. CDR3 length: 15 amino acids. Germline trimming cut 7 bases from V and 4 bases from J; bases unmatched to any gene: 11. This chain's CDR3 is CASKWHGGIADTQYF. The CDR3 bases that were read are TGTGCCAGCAAGTGGCACGGGGGGATCGCAGATACG.

Remarks on this clone: The read terminates 3 residues before the CDR3 end, so the remaining end is supplied by the germline J gene. The rearrangement uses TRBV11-2 and TRBJ2-5; 8 bases agree with TRBD1. V was clipped by 4 bases and J by 2 bases; unmatched bases: 6. In germline, CDR1 is SGHAT, CDR2 FQNNGV. The CDR3 has 15 residues. The CDR3 protein is CASSSRGTGQETQYF. CDR3 DNA (partial): TGTGCCAGCAGCTCCCGAGGGACAGGTCAAGAGACC.

A note on this clone: The sequenced fragment ends 3 residues before the CDR3 boundary, so the rest is inferred from the germline J gene. The chain carries TRBV2 and TRBJ2-1; 7 bases are shared with TRBD2. After removal of 2 bases from V and 4 bases from J, the junction contained 14 bases not matched to a gene. This CDR3 spans 18 amino acids. The V gene's germline CDR1 is SNHLY and CDR2 FYNNEI. The CDR3: CASSELESWASGYNEQFF. CDR3 DNA, as far as it was read: TGTGCCAGCAGTGAATTGGAATCTTGGGCTAGCGGTTACAATGAG.

As concerns this clone: The CDR3 is cut off 3 residues early in the read; its end comes from the germline J gene. The gene calls are TRBV30 and TRBJ1-2; D is perhaps TRBD1 (5 bases). The V gene's germline CDR1 is GTSNPN and CDR2 SVGIG (reference sequence). V was cut by 6 bases and J by 2 bases, with 7 bases left in between. The CDR3 has 11 residues. The DNA read from the CDR3 is TGTGCCTGTCAGGGAAACTATGGC. Translation gives CACQGNYG. The full CDR3 is CACQGNYGYTF.

Of note for this clone: The read ends 3 residues before the CDR3 terminus; that terminus is restored from the germline J gene. J is TRBJ2-7 and V is TRBV5-4, with 7 bases that match TRBD2. Per germline, CDR1 SGHNT and CDR2 YYREEE (reference sequence). This CDR3 has 14 amino acids. V trimming: 0 bases; J trimming: 2 bases; junction bases outside the gene matches: 2. CDR3 DNA (partial): TGTGCCAGCAGCTTGGGCGGGAGCGCCTACGAG. It yields the protein CASSLGGSAYE. The complete CDR3 reads CASSLGGSAYEQYF.

As to this clone: The read halts 3 residues ahead of the CDR3 end, with the missing end drawn from the germline J gene. The chain employs TRBV7-3 and TRBJ2-1, with 7 bases lining up with TRBD2. Germline V CDR1 and CDR2: SGHTA, FQGTGA. Losses at the gene ends were 5 bases for V and 7 bases for J; bases not matched to a gene: 11. This CDR3 comprises 15 residues. CDR3 bases read: TGTGCCAGCAGCACCCGCGGGGGAGTAGGGAATGAG. Its translation: CASSTRGGVGNE. The complete CDR3 sequence is CASSTRGGVGNEQFF.

To note about this clone: The read is 3 residues too short to cover the CDR3 end, so that end is filled in from the germline J gene. The chain employs TRBV20-1 and TRBJ2-6; weak D call: TRBD2 (7 bases). The CDR3 contains 17 residues. CDR1 and CDR2 (germline): DFQATT, SNEGSKA (reference sequence). The germline V and J ends were trimmed by 5 bases and 0 bases, with 17 bases remaining between them. The CDR3 bases that were read are TGCAGTGCTGAGGGACCCGGGGGGCCCTCTGGGGCCAACGTC. It translates to CSAEGPGGPSGANV. The whole CDR3 is CSAEGPGGPSGANVLTF.

As to this clone: The DNA ends 3 residues before the CDR3 does, and the rest of the CDR3 is filled in from the germline J gene. The rearrangement joins TRBV5-4 to TRBJ1-5, with a tentative D call TRBD1 (5 bases). Looked up from germline, CDR1 is SGHNT and CDR2 is YYREEE (reference sequence). The CDR3 contains 13 residues. Between the trimmed V and J ends, which lost 4 bases and 3 bases, there was a span of 8 bases. CDR3 DNA (partial): TGTGCCAGCAGCCTGGACAACAATCAGCCC. It specifies CASSLDNNQP. Given in full, the CDR3 is CASSLDNNQPQHF. Full variable domain (outside the CDR3, taken from reference TRBV5-4 and TRBJ1-5): ETGVTQSPTHLIKTRGQQVTLRCSSQSGHNTVSWYQQALGQGPQFIFQYYREEENGRGNFPPRFSGLQFPNYSSELNVNALELDDSALYLCASSLDNNQPQHFGDGTRLSIL.

Remarks on this clone: The read terminates 3 residues ahead of where the CDR3 ends, so the germline J gene completes it. This chain connects TRBV12-3 or TRBV12-4 to TRBJ2-3; TRBD2 is a possible D gene (5 bases). Trimming took off 6 bases at V and 1 base at J, with 14 bases between the two ends. CDR3 length: 15 residues. The sequenced part of the CDR3 DNA is TGTGCCAGCAGGACACCCTTTAGCGGCACAGATACG. The encoded protein is CASRTPFSGTDT. The whole CDR3 region reads CASRTPFSGTDTQYF.

According to its frequency, this clone is medium-sized (0.01 to 0.1%). The read falls 3 residues short of the CDR3 end, and the missing part is taken from the germline J gene. The V and J genes are TRBV5-1 and TRBJ2-2; no reliable D call. This CDR3 spans 14 amino acids. The V gene lost 5 bases and the J gene lost 1 base, with 9 bases spanning the gap. Germline V CDR1 and CDR2: SGHRS, YFSETQ. The sequenced CDR3 bases are TGCGCCAGCAGGTCGCAGTGGAACACCGGGGAG. This gives the protein CASRSQWNTGE. The CDR3, in full, reads CASRSQWNTGELFF.

For this clone: The read terminates 3 residues before the CDR3 end, so the remaining end is supplied by the germline J gene. The chain joins TRBV2 to TRBJ1-6; D perhaps matches TRBD1 (5 bases). The length of the CDR3 is 15 residues. CDR1 SNHLY and CDR2 FYNNEI come from the germline V gene. The V gene lost 5 bases and the J gene lost 7 bases, with 15 bases spanning the gap. The CDR3 DNA, read in part, is TGTGCCAGCAGTATGGGGCCGCTCGGGAATTCACCC. Its translation is CASSMGPLGNSP. The entire CDR3 is CASSMGPLGNSPLHF.

Regarding this clone: The read terminates 3 residues ahead of where the CDR3 ends, so the germline J gene completes it. The rearrangement joins TRBV20-1 to TRBJ2-1; D call uncertain. Germline assignment: CDR1 DFQATT and CDR2 SNEGSKA (reference sequence). This CDR3 region has 15 residues. The V end lost 6 bases, the J end lost 4 bases, and 19 bases lay between the germline ends. This CDR3 is CSATVLLGLYNEQFF. The CDR3 DNA, read in part, is TGCAGTGCAACTGTCCTATTGGGCCTATACAATGAG.

As concerns this clone: The read is 3 residues too short to cover the CDR3 end, so that end is filled in from the germline J gene. This chain links TRBV20-1 with TRBJ1-1, with TRBD1 matching 8 bases. The J segment lost 1 base and the V segment lost 5 bases, leaving 3 bases of the junction unmatched. This CDR3 contains 13 residues. Germline CDR1 is DFQATT and CDR2 is SNEGSKA (reference sequence). CDR3 region: CSAGGQANTEAFF. The covered CDR3 bases are TGCAGTGCTGGGGGACAGGCGAACACTGAA.

To note about this clone: From the germline J gene comes the end of the CDR3, since the read stops 3 residues before it. The V gene is TRBV7-9, the J gene TRBJ1-3, with 9 bases fitting TRBD1. The CDR3 sequence is 14 residues long. Germline CDR1 reads SEHNR; CDR2 reads FQNEAQ (reference sequence). The trim removed 7 bases at V and 4 bases at J, leaving 5 bases unmatched. The sequenced CDR3 bases are TGTGCCAGCATGAGGACAGGGGCCGGAAACACC. Its protein product is CASMRTGAGNT. The complete CDR3 sequence is CASMRTGAGNTIYF.

As for this clone: The read terminates 3 residues before the CDR3 end, so the remaining end is supplied by the germline J gene. The chain carries TRBV5-1 and TRBJ1-3, with D uncertain. Deletions cut 0 bases from V and 3 bases from J, with 13 bases between. CDR1 and CDR2 (germline): SGHRS, YFSETQ. This CDR3 is built from 16 residues. The CDR3 reads CASSLVGTAFGNTIYF. The CDR3 bases that were read are TGCGCCAGCAGCTTGGTGGGTACAGCCTTTGGAAACACC.

Points on this clone: The read comes to an end 3 residues before the CDR3 does, leaving the germline J gene to fill in the end. The rearrangement uses TRBV20-1 and TRBJ1-1, with 8 bases fitting TRBD1. The CDR3 covers 15 residues. Per germline, CDR1 DFQATT and CDR2 SNEGSKA (reference sequence). V was pared by 6 bases and J by 0 bases, with 9 bases of the junction left unmatched. The CDR3 is CSAPDRGGMNTEAFF. CDR3 bases read: TGCAGTGCCCCCGACAGGGGAGGGATGAACACTGAA.

The CDR3 bases that were read are TGCGCCAGCAGCCAGGGGGACTCGAGCTCCTACGAG. Protein product: CASSQGDSSSYE. The whole CDR3 sequence reads CASSQGDSSSYEQYF. This rearrangement joins TRBV4-1 to TRBJ2-7, with D possibly being TRBD2 (6 bases). The CDR3 extends 3 residues past the end of the read, so its final part is completed from the germline J gene. In germline, CDR1 is MGHRA, CDR2 YSYEKL. Trimming stripped 3 bases from V and 0 bases from J, with 12 bases between. This CDR3 region has 15 residues.

As regards this clone: The CDR3 end falls 3 residues outside the read, so it is completed with the germline J gene. V and J are TRBV5-1 and TRBJ2-5; 9 bases map to TRBD2. Germline values: CDR1 SGHRS, CDR2 YFSETQ. The CDR3 runs 14 residues. Trimming removed 5 bases from V and 3 bases from J; junction bases left unmatched: 5. The CDR3 protein is CASRELAGKETQYF. The DNA read from the CDR3 is TGCGCCAGCAGGGAACTAGCGGGCAAAGAGACC.

With respect to this clone: The CDR3 end falls 3 residues outside the read, so it is completed with the germline J gene. V usage is TRBV5-1 and J usage is TRBJ2-7; D is possibly TRBD1 (5 bases). V gave up 0 bases and J gave up 6 bases, with 19 bases separating them. CDR3 length equals 16 residues. The germline V gene has CDR1 SGHRS and CDR2 YFSETQ. The chain's CDR3 is CASSLAPTESMSEQYF. CDR3 DNA (partial): TGCGCCAGCAGCTTGGCCCCGACAGAATCTATGTCCGAG. The entire variable domain, with the rest obtained from reference TRBV5-1 and TRBJ2-7, is as follows: KAGVTQTPRYLIKTRGQQVTLSCSPISGHRSVSWYQQTPGQGLQFLFEYFSETQRNKGNFPGRFSGRQFSNSRSEMNVSTLELGDSALYLCASSLAPTESMSEQYFGPGTRLTVT.